This T cell receptor (beta chain) is from a study of monozygotic twins with inflammatory bowel disease. Study-wide findings and caveats: Part of the variability in patient repertoires may have come from differing immunosuppressive treatments. Especially with disease activity, IBD patients shared fewer clonotypes with others than healthy twins did.

With regard to this clonotype: As yet, its antigen is unknown.

T cells were not sorted, and total RNA was isolated straight from whole blood. This CDR3 contains 12 residues. Germline V gene lookup returns CDR1 SGHTA and CDR2 FQGNSA. TCRdb re-analyzed the 5' RACE reads; it lists each CDR3 protein once, without DNA. Across over 200,000 distinct CDR3 sequences, the top ten clones capture 7.5% to 8% of the sample. The origin of this receptor is a human donor with ulcerative colitis or Crohn's disease, or a healthy co-twin of an affected twin (not recorded which). Sequencing used blood. The chain uses TRBV7-2 and TRBJ2-4; as DNA is missing, the TRBD1 call by TCRdb cannot be tested. The CDR3 here is CASSSEGDIQYF.